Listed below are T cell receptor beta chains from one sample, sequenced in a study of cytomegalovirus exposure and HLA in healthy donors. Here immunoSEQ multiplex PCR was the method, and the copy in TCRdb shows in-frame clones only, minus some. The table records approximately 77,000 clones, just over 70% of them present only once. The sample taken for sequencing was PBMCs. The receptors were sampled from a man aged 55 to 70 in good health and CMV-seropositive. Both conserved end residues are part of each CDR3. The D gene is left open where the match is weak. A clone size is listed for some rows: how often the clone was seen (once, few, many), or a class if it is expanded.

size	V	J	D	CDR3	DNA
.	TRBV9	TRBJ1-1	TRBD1	CASSTGTGREAFF	TGTGCCAGCAGCACCGGGACAGGGCGAGAAGCTTTCTTT
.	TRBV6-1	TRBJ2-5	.	CATLGRETQYF	TGTGCCACACTAGGGAGAGAGACCCAGTACTTC
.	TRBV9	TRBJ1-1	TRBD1	CASSVASLGTGQAAFF	TGTGCCAGCAGCGTAGCTAGTCTAGGGACAGGGCAGGCGGCTTTCTTT
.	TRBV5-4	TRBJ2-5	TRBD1	CASSSLGQGALETQYF	TGTGCCAGCAGCTCCCTGGGACAGGGGGCCCTAGAGACCCAGTACTTC
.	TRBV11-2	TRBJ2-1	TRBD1	CASSFGTGFEWVNEQFF	TGTGCCAGCAGCTTCGGGACAGGGTTTGAGTGGGTGAATGAGCAGTTCTTC
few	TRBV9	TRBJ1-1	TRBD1	CASSASTGQGTEAFF	TGTGCCAGCAGCGCCTCGACAGGGCAGGGAACTGAAGCTTTCTTT
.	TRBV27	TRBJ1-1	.	CASSPHGGTTEAFF	TGTGCCAGCAGTCCCCACGGCGGAACGACTGAAGCTTTCTTT
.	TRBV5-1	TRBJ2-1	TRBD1	CASSLAPGQGAREQFF	TGCGCCAGCAGCTTGGCCCCGGGACAGGGGGCGAGGGAGCAGTTCTTC
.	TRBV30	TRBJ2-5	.	CAWSVTGRETQYF	TGTGCCTGGAGTGTCACAGGGCGGGAGACCCAGTACTTC
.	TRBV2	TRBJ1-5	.	CASKGQVVSQPQHF	TGTGCCAGCAAGGGACAAGTGGTGAGTCAGCCCCAGCATTTT
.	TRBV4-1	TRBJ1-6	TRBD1	CASSQALQGARDSPLHF	TGCGCCAGCAGCCAAGCCCTACAGGGGGCTCGGGATTCACCCCTCCACTTT
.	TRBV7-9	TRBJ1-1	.	CASIFLGGENTEAFF	TGTGCCAGCATATTTCTCGGGGGGGAGAACACTGAAGCTTTCTTT
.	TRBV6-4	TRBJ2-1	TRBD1	CASSEGQGRDNEQFF	TGTGCCAGCAGTGAGGGACAGGGTAGGGACAATGAGCAGTTCTTC
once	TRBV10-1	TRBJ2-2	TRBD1	CASRDRGFGELFF	TGCGCCAGCAGGGACAGGGGTTTCGGGGAGCTGTTTTTT
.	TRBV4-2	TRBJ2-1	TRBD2	CASSPGVAGGDRDEQFF	TGTGCCAGCAGCCCGGGCGTGGCGGGAGGGGATCGCGATGAGCAGTTCTTC
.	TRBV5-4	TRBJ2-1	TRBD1	CASSLDRGPYNEQFF	TGTGCCAGCAGCTTGGACAGGGGGCCGTACAATGAGCAGTTCTTC
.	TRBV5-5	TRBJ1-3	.	CASSFVSSKGDSGNTIYF	TGTGCCAGCAGTTTTGTATCCTCCAAAGGGGACTCTGGAAACACCATATATTTT
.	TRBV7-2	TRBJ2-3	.	CASSLGVRTDTQYF	TGTGCCAGCAGCTTAGGAGTACGCACAGATACGCAGTATTTT
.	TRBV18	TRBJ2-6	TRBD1	CASSPGQSGANVLTF	TGTGCCAGCTCACCGGGACAGTCCGGGGCCAACGTCCTGACTTTC
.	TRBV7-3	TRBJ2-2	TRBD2	CASSFGLAGVTGELFF	TGTGCCAGCAGCTTCGGACTAGCGGGAGTTACCGGGGAGCTGTTTTTT
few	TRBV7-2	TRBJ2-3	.	CASSYPSRLVGSTDTQYF	TGTGCCAGCAGCTACCCATCGCGACTTGTGGGTAGCACAGATACGCAGTATTTT
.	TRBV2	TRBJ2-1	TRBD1	CASKAGGMNEQFF	TGTGCCAGCAAGGCAGGGGGCATGAATGAGCAGTTCTTC
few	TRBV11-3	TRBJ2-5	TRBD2	CASSLGLAGHQETQYF	TGTGCCAGCAGCTTAGGACTAGCGGGACACCAAGAGACCCAGTACTTC
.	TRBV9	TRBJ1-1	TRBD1	CASSVARDRVGTEAFF	TGTGCCAGCAGCGTAGCTAGAGACAGGGTGGGCACTGAAGCTTTCTTT
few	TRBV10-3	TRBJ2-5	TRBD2	CAISTSGTSVGETQYF	TGTGCCATCAGTACCTCCGGGACTAGCGTCGGGGAGACCCAGTACTTC
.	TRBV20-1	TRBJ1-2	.	CSARGSGGYTF	TGCAGTGCTAGAGGGAGCGGGGGCTACACCTTC
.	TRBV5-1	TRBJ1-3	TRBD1	CASSSVPLTGGDGNTIYF	TGCGCCAGCAGCTCGGTACCGCTAACAGGGGGCGATGGAAACACCATATATTTT
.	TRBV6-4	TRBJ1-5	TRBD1	CASSEFLGDRRLQPQHF	TGTGCCAGCAGTGAATTCCTGGGGGACAGGAGACTTCAGCCCCAGCATTTT
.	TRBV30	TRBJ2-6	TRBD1	CAWWDRAGANVLTF	TGTGCCTGGTGGGACAGGGCCGGGGCCAACGTCCTGACTTTC